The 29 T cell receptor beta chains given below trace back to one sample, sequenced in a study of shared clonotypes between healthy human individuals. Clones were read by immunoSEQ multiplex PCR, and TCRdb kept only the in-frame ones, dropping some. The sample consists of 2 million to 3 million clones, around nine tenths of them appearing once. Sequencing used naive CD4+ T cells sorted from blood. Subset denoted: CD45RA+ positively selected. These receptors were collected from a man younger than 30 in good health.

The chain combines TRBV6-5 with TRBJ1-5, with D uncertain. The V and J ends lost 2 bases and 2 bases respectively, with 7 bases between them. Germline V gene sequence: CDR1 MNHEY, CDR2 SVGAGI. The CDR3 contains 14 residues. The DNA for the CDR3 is TGTGCCAGCAGTTACGGCAAACGCAATCAGCCCCAGCATTTT. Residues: CASSYGKRNQPQHF.

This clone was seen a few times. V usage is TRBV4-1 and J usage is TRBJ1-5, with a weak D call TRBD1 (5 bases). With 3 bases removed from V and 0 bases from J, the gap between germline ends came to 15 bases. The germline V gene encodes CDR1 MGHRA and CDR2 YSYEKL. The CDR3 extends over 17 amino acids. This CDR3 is CASSHEGRGPSNQPQHF. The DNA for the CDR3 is TGCGCCAGCAGCCATGAGGGAAGGGGACCTAGCAATCAGCCCCAGCATTTT.

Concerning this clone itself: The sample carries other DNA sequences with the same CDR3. The CDR3 reads CASSLDGGRGQPQHF. The CDR3 nucleotides read TGCGCCAGCAGCTTGGACGGGGGGCGAGGCCAGCCCCAGCATTTT. The gene calls are TRBV5-1 and TRBJ1-5; TRBD1 might be the D (6 bases). The CDR3 has 15 residues. The V end was cut by 0 bases, the J end by 7 bases, with 14 bases between. CDR1 is SGHRS and CDR2 is YFSETQ in the germline V gene.

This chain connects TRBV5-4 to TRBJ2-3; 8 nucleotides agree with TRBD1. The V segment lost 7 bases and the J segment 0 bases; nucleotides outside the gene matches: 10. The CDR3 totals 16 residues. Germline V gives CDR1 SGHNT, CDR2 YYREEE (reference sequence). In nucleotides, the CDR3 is TGTGCCAGCCAGAGACAGGGGTCTTCTAGCACAGATACGCAGTATTTT. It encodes CASQRQGSSSTDTQYF.

The DNA for the CDR3 is TGTGCCAGCAGTTACTTGGGACAGGGGCTTGGCTACACCTTC. Translating it yields CASSYLGQGLGYTF. The rearrangement uses TRBV6-5 and TRBJ1-2; 10 bases are a match to TRBD1. This CDR3 has 14 amino acids. V shed 1 base and J 7 bases; nucleotides not matched to a gene: 3. Germline CDR1 reads MNHEY; CDR2 reads SVGAGI.

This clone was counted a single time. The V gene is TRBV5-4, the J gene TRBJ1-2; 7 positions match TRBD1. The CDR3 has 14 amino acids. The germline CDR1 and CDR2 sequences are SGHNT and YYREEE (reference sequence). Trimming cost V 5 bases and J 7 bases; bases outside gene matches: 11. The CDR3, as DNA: TGTGCCAGCAGATTCCGGGACAGTACTACTGGCTACACCTTC. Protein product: CASRFRDSTTGYTF.

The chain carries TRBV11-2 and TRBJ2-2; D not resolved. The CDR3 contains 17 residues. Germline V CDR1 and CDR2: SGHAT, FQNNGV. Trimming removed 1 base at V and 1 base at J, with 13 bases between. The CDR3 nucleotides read TGTGCCAGCAGCTTAGGGGCGAAGGCATGGAACACCGGGGAGCTGTTTTTT. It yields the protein CASSLGAKAWNTGELFF.

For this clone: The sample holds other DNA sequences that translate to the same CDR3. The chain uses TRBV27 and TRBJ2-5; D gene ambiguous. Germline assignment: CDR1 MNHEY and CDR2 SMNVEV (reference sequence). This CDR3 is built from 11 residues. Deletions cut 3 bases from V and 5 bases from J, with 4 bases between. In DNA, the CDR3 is TGTGCCAGCAGTTTCCGGGAGACCCAGTACTTC. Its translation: CASSFRETQYF.

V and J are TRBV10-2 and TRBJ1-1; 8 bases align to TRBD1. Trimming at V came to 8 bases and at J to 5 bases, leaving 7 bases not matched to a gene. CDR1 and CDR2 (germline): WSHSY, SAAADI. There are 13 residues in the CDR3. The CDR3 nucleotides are TGCGCCAGCCGGACAGGGCTATTAACTGAAGCTTTCTTT. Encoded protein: CASRTGLLTEAFF.

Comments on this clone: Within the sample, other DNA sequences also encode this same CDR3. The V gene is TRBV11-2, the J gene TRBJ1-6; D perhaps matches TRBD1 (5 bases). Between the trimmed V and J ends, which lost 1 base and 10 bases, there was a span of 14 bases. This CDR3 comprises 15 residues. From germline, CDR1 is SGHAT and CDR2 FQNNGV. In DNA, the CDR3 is TGTGCCAGCAGCTTAGTGGGGGGGAAGGGGTCACCCCTCCACTTT. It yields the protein CASSLVGGKGSPLHF.

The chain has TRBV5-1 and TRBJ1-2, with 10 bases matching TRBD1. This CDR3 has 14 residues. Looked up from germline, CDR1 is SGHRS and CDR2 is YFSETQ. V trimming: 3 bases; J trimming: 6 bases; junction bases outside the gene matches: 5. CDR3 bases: TGCGCCAGCAGCTCCGACAGGGGGCTGAATGGCTACACCTTC. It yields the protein CASSSDRGLNGYTF.

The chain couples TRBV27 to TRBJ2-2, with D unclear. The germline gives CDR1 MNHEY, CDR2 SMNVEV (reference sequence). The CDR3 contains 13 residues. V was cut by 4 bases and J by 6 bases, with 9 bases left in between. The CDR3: CASSSVVPGELFF. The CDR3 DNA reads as TGTGCCAGCAGTTCAGTGGTCCCCGGGGAGCTGTTTTTT.

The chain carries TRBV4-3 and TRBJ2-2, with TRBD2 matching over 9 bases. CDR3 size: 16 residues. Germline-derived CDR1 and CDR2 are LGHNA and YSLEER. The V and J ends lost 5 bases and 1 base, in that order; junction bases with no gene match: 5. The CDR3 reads CASSSWTSVNTGELFF. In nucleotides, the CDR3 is TGCGCCAGCAGCTCATGGACTAGCGTGAACACCGGGGAGCTGTTTTTT.

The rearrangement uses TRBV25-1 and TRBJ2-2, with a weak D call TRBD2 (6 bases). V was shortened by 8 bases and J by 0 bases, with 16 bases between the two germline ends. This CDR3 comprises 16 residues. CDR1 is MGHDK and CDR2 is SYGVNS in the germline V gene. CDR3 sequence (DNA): TGTGCCAGCGGCAAGCCGGGACTCTCGAACACCGGGGAGCTGTTTTTT. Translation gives CASGKPGLSNTGELFF.

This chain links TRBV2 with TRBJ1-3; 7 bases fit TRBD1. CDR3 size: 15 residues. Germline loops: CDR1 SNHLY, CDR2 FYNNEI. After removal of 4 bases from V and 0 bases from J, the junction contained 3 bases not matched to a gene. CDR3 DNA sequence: TGTGCCAGCAGTGGACAGGGCGACTCTGGAAACACCATATATTTT. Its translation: CASSGQGDSGNTIYF.

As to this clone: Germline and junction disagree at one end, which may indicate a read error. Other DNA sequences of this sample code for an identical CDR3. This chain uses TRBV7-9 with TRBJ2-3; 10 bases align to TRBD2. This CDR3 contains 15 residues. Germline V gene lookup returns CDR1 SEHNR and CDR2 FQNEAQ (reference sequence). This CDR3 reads CASSLAGAGTDTQYF. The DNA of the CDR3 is TGTGCCAGCAGCCTAGCGGGAGCAGGGACAGATACGCAGTATTTT. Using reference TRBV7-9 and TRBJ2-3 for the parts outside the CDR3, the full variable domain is DTGVSQNPRHKITKRGQNVTFRCDPISEHNRLYWYRQTLGQGPEFLTYFQNEAQLEKSRLLSDRFSAERPKGSFSTLEIQRTEQGDSAMYLCASSLAGAGTDTQYFGPGTRLTVL.

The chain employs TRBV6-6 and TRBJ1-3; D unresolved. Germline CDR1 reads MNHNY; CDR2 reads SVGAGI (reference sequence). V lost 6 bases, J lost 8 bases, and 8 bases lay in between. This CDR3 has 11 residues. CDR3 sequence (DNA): TGTGCCAGCAGCCGGAGGGACACCATATATTTT. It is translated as CASSRRDTIYF.

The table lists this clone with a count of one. The DNA of the CDR3 is TGTGCCAGCAGCTTGGGGGACTGGTACGAGCAGTACTTC. Amino acid sequence: CASSLGDWYEQYF. The chain joins TRBV5-6 to TRBJ2-7; TRBD2 might be the D (6 bases). This CDR3 is 13 amino acids long. V was cut by 0 bases and J by 4 bases, with 8 bases left in between. In germline, CDR1 is SGHDT, CDR2 YYEEEE.

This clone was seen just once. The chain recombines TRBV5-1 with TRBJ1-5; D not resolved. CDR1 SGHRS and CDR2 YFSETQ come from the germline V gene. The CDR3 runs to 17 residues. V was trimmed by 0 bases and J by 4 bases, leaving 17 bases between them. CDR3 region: CASSLGPVRASNQPQHF. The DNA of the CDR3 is TGCGCCAGCAGCTTGGGTCCAGTCCGAGCCTCTAATCAGCCCCAGCATTTT.

The CDR3 DNA sequence: TGTGCCAGCAGCTTAACGGGTAGGGCTGGAAACACCATATATTTT. Translating it yields CASSLTGRAGNTIYF. The J gene is TRBJ1-3, the V gene TRBV11-2; D is unclear. Trimming removed 2 bases at V and 2 bases at J, with 10 bases between. CDR3 length: 15 residues. Germline V gene lookup returns CDR1 SGHAT and CDR2 FQNNGV.

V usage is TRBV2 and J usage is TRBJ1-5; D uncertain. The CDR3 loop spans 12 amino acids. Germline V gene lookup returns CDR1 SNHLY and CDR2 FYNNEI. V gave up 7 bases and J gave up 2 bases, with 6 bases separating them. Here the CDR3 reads CASTDGNQPQHF. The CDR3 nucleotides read TGTGCCAGCACCGACGGCAATCAGCCCCAGCATTTT.

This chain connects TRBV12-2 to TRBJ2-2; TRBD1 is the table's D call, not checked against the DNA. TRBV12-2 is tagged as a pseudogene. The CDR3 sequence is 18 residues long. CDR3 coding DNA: TGTGCAAGTCGCTTACTTGGGTACAGGGGGGATTTGCCCGGGGAGCTGTTTTTT. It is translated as CASRLLGYRGDLPGELFF.

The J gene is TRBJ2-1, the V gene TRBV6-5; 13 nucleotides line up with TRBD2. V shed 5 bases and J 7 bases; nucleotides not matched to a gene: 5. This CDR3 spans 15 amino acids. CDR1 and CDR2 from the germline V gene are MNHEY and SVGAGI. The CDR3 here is CASSILAGGMNEQFF. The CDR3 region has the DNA TGTGCCAGCAGTATACTAGCGGGAGGGATGAATGAGCAGTTCTTC.

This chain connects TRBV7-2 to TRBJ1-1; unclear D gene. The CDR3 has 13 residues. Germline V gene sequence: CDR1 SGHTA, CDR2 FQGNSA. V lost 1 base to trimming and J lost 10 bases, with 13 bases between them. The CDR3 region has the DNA TGTGCCAGCAGCTTAGGGATTAGGAGGGCAGCTTTCTTT. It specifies CASSLGIRRAAFF.

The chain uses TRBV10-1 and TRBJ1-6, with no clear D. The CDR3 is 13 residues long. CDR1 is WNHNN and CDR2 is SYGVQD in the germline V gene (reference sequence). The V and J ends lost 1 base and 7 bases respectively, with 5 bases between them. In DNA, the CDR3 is TGCGCCAGCAGTGAGTTAGGAAATTCACCCCTCCACTTT. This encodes CASSELGNSPLHF.

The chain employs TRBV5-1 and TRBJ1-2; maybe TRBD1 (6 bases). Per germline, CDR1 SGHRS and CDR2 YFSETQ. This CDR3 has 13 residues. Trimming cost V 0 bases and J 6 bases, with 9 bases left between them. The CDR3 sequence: CASSLEGGNGYTF. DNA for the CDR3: TGCGCCAGCAGCTTGGAAGGGGGGAATGGCTACACCTTC.

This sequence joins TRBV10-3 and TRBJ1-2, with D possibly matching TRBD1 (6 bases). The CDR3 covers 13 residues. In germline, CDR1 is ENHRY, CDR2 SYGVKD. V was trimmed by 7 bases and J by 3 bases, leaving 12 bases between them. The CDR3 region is CAINSGVDYGYTF. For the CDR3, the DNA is TGTGCCATCAATTCAGGGGTGGACTATGGCTACACCTTC.

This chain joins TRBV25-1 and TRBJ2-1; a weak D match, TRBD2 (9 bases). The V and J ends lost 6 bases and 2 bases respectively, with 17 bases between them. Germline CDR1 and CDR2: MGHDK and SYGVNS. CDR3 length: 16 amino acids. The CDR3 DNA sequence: TGTGCCAGCAGCGACAGGGGACTAGCAGCCTACAATGAGCAGTTCTTC. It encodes CASSDRGLAAYNEQFF.

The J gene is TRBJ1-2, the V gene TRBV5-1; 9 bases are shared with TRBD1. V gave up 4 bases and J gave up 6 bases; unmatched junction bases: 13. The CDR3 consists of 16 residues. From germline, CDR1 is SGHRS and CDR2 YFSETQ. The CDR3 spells CASSPSRTGALDGYTF. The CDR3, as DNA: TGCGCCAGCAGCCCATCGCGGACAGGGGCTTTAGATGGCTACACCTTC.